Listed here are 25 T cell receptor beta chains from one sample, sequenced in a study of OX40 agonist ivuxolimab in advanced cancers. Library prep was done by the immunoSEQ multiplex PCR assay. The immuneACCESS repertoire file appears here via TCRdb, limited to in-frame rearrangements. These files lack a portion of the clones; in checked studies, under half of the deficit traces to unresolved V genes, and the cause of the others is not known. This sample holds 65,000 to 95,000 clones; about 91% were observed only once. The ten top clones hold approximately 0.71% of the sample. The material sequenced was CD4+ or CD8+ T cells sorted from blood, taken in a trial of the OX40 agonist ivuxolimab. These receptors were taken from an adult with an advanced solid tumor such as melanoma, head and neck, liver or kidney cancer.

V is TRBV5-1 and J is TRBJ2-6; possibly TRBD2 for D (5 bases). Looked up from germline, CDR1 is SGHRS and CDR2 is YFSETQ. This CDR3 region has 15 residues. The V end lost 4 bases, the J end lost 3 bases, and 11 bases lay between the germline ends. CDR3 sequence reads: CASSPPEGGANVLTF. CDR3 DNA sequence: TGCGCCAGCAGCCCTCCAGAGGGTGGGGCCAACGTCCTGACTTTC.

V usage is TRBV18 and J usage is TRBJ2-3; a possible D gene is TRBD1 (6 bases). This CDR3 spans 14 amino acids. The V gene lost 3 bases and the J gene lost 4 bases, with 11 bases spanning the gap. Germline CDR1 KGHSH, CDR2 LQKENI. This CDR3 is CASSPKGHADTQYF. The CDR3 nucleotides read TGTGCCAGCTCACCCAAGGGACATGCAGATACGCAGTATTTT.

The rearrangement joins TRBV7-3 to TRBJ1-1; perhaps TRBD1 as D (6 bases). Germline values: CDR1 SGHTA, CDR2 FQGTGA. The CDR3 is 14 residues long. V dropped 5 bases and J dropped 6 bases, with 16 bases sitting between them. The CDR3 sequence: CASSLNRGAAEAFF. In DNA, the CDR3 is TGTGCCAGCAGCCTGAACCGGGGGGCGGCTGAAGCTTTCTTT.

The chain recombines TRBV7-9 with TRBJ1-1; maybe TRBD1 (5 bases). Germline CDR1 is SEHNR and CDR2 is FQNEAQ (reference sequence). This CDR3 has 12 residues. Between the trimmed V and J ends, which lost 6 bases and 4 bases, there was a span of 9 bases. CDR3 in amino acids: CASSSGRTEAFF. The CDR3 DNA reads TGTGCCAGCAGTTCGGGACGCACTGAAGCTTTCTTT.

This clone was seen a handful of times. The chain links TRBV6-1 to TRBJ2-7; 7 bases match TRBD2. V shed 6 bases and J 3 bases; nucleotides not matched to a gene: 5. Germline CDR1 MNHNS, CDR2 SASEGT. The CDR3 sequence is 13 residues long. CDR3 coding DNA: TGTGCCAGCAGGCCGGGAGGAAGCTACGAGCAGTACTTC. This translates into CASRPGGSYEQYF.

This clone was picked up one time. This chain uses TRBV28 with TRBJ2-7, with D possibly being TRBD2 (6 bases). CDR3 length equals 14 residues. CDR1 MDHEN and CDR2 SYDVKM come from the germline V gene. With 6 bases removed from V and 5 bases from J, the gap between germline ends came to 17 bases. For the CDR3, the DNA is TGTGCCAGCAGGAGGCAGGGCGGGATACACGAGCAGTACTTC. It specifies CASRRQGGIHEQYF. The full variable domain, completed using reference TRBV28 and TRBJ2-7, is DVKVTQSSRYLVKRTGEKVFLECVQDMDHENMFWYRQDPGLGLRLIYFSYDVKMKEKGDIPEGYSVSREKKERFSLILESASTNQTSMYLCASRRQGGIHEQYFGPGTRLTVT.

The rearrangement uses TRBV28 and TRBJ1-2; a weak D match, TRBD1 (5 bases). Per germline, CDR1 MDHEN and CDR2 SYDVKM. V shed 8 bases and J shed 8 bases, with 12 bases lying between them. The CDR3 contains 11 residues. The CDR3 coding sequence is TGTGCCAGCTGGGGGGGAAGGGGCTACACCTTC. Translation: CASWGGRGYTF.

This chain connects TRBV18 to TRBJ2-3; 11 bases match TRBD2. J gave up 5 bases and V 3 bases, and 10 bases lay outside the gene matches. In germline, CDR1 is KGHSH, CDR2 LQKENI. The CDR3 runs 17 residues. CDR3 sequence: CASSPGVAGGPEDTQYF. The CDR3 nucleotides read TGTGCCAGCTCACCCGGGGTAGCGGGAGGGCCCGAAGATACGCAGTATTTT. Complete variable domain (other parts from reference TRBV18 and TRBJ2-3): NAGVMQNPRHLVRRRGQEARLRCSPMKGHSHVYWYRQLPEEGLKFMVYLQKENIIDESGMPKERFSAEFPKEGPSILRIQQVVRGDSAAYFCASSPGVAGGPEDTQYFGPGTRLTVL.

This rearrangement joins TRBV6-1 to TRBJ1-1; D gene ambiguous. Germline V gene data show CDR1 as MNHNS and CDR2 as SASEGT. The CDR3 covers 13 residues. V lost 5 bases to trimming and J lost 1 base, with 8 bases between them. CDR3 sequence reads: CASSTTENTEAFF. As DNA, the CDR3 is TGTGCCAGCAGTACGACCGAGAACACTGAAGCTTTCTTT.

The gene calls are TRBV28 and TRBJ1-5; possibly TRBD1 for D (6 bases). The germline CDR1 and CDR2 sequences are MDHEN and SYDVKM. The germline V and J ends were trimmed by 7 bases and 8 bases, with 21 bases remaining between them. The CDR3 length is 15 residues. DNA for the CDR3: TGTGCCAGCACCGACGGGGGCAGGGTCTTAGAGCCCCAGCATTTT. It yields the protein CASTDGGRVLEPQHF.

J is TRBJ1-1 and V is TRBV2, with D possibly being TRBD1 (5 bases). In germline, CDR1 is SNHLY, CDR2 FYNNEI. CDR3 length: 12 amino acids. With 7 bases removed from V and 7 bases from J, the gap between germline ends came to 13 bases. The CDR3 bases are TGTGCCAGCATGAGGGGATTTAATGAAGCTTTCTTT. This encodes CASMRGFNEAFF.

The gene calls are TRBV29-1 and TRBJ1-2, with a weak D call TRBD1 (5 bases). The V end lost 7 bases, the J end lost 2 bases, and 8 bases lay between the germline ends. CDR3 length equals 11 residues. Germline V gene data show CDR1 as SQVTM and CDR2 as ANQGSEA. The CDR3 region is CSATENYGYTF. The CDR3 DNA sequence: TGCAGCGCGACAGAGAACTATGGCTACACCTTC. The full variable domain, its missing parts supplied by reference TRBV29-1 and TRBJ1-2, is SAVISQKPSRDICQRGTSLTIQCQVDSQVTMMFWYRQQPGQSLTLIATANQGSEATYESGFVIDKFPISRPNLTFSTLTVSNMSPEDSSIYLCSATENYGYTFGSGTRLTVV.

The chain joins TRBV28 to TRBJ1-2, with TRBD1 matching 10 bases. The V gene's germline CDR1 is MDHEN and CDR2 SYDVKM. The CDR3 sequence is 16 residues long. The J segment lost 4 bases and the V segment lost 10 bases, leaving 15 bases of the junction unmatched. CDR3: CAIASGTGVGVYGYTF. CDR3 DNA: TGTGCCATCGCCTCCGGGACAGGGGTGGGAGTCTATGGCTACACCTTC.

Only one count was recorded for this clone. V is TRBV5-4 and J is TRBJ2-2; the D call may be TRBD1 or TRBD2 (5 bases each). V gave up 5 bases and J gave up 1 base, with 9 bases separating them. This CDR3 has 14 amino acids. The V gene's germline CDR1 is SGHNT and CDR2 YYREEE (reference sequence). The CDR3 spells CASSPGRNTGELFF. The CDR3, as DNA: TGTGCCAGCAGTCCGGGACGGAACACCGGGGAGCTGTTTTTT.

V usage is TRBV4-3 and J usage is TRBJ1-4; TRBD1 matches at 7 bases. V lost 0 bases, J lost 7 bases, and 5 bases stayed unmatched. The germline gives CDR1 LGHNA, CDR2 YSLEER. This CDR3 contains 15 residues. The CDR3 DNA reads as TGCGCCAGCAGCCAAGAGGTCAGGGGGGGTGAAAAACTGTTTTTT. Residues: CASSQEVRGGEKLFF.

This clone occurred a few times. CDR3 coding DNA: TGCAGTGCCCTCAGGGAGGACATTCAGTACTTC. It yields the protein CSALREDIQYF. The chain combines TRBV20-1 with TRBJ2-4; maybe TRBD2 (6 bases). Deletions cut 6 bases from V and 8 bases from J, with 11 bases between. From germline, CDR1 is DFQATT and CDR2 SNEGSKA (reference sequence). This CDR3 has 11 residues.

The V gene is TRBV12-5, the J gene TRBJ2-3; TRBD1 aligns across 9 bases. Germline assignment: CDR1 LGHNT and CDR2 FRNRAP. The V segment lost 6 bases and the J segment 5 bases; nucleotides outside the gene matches: 3. The CDR3 is 13 residues long. DNA of the CDR3: TGTGCTAGTGGGGGACAGGGAGTAGATACGCAGTATTTT. This translates into CASGGQGVDTQYF.

The chain couples TRBV27 to TRBJ1-2, with D possibly matching TRBD1 (6 bases). This CDR3 contains 15 residues. Trimming shortened V by 3 bases and J by 6 bases, and 17 bases separated the two germline ends. Germline lookup yields CDR1 MNHEY and CDR2 SMNVEV (reference sequence). The CDR3 is CASSLAPVAGDGYTF. The CDR3 bases are TGTGCCAGCAGTTTGGCCCCCGTGGCAGGGGATGGCTACACCTTC.

The chain recombines TRBV30 with TRBJ2-1; D call uncertain. Germline-derived CDR1 and CDR2 are GTSNPN and SVGIG (reference sequence). The V end was cut by 2 bases, the J end by 8 bases, with 4 bases between. The CDR3 length is 10 residues. CDR3: CAWSRDEQFF. Written as DNA, the CDR3 is TGTGCCTGGAGTAGGGATGAGCAGTTCTTC.

The chain joins TRBV18 to TRBJ2-7; D perhaps matches TRBD1 (5 bases). The CDR3 runs to 15 residues. CDR1 and CDR2 from the germline V gene are KGHSH and LQKENI. Trimming took off 3 bases at V and 6 bases at J, with 18 bases between the two ends. CDR3 nucleotide sequence: TGTGCCAGCTCACCCCAGGGCCCCCCCCGAGCCGAGCAGTACTTC. It translates to CASSPQGPPRAEQYF.

The V gene is TRBV19, the J gene TRBJ1-4; the D is unclear. V was trimmed by 2 bases and J by 7 bases, leaving 11 bases between them. CDR1 is LNHDA and CDR2 is SQIVND in the germline V gene (reference sequence). The CDR3 is 14 amino acids. CDR3 DNA: TGTGCCAGTAGTATACTGATTGGCGGTGAAAAACTGTTTTTT. This gives the protein CASSILIGGEKLFF. The full variable domain, in which reference TRBV19 and TRBJ1-4 provide the parts outside the CDR3, is DGGITQSPKYLFRKEGQNVTLSCEQNLNHDAMYWYRQDPGQGLRLIYYSQIVNDFQKGDIAEGYSVSREKKESFPLTVTSAQKNPTAFYLCASSILIGGEKLFFGSGTQLSVL.

This chain connects TRBV19 to TRBJ1-1, with 9 bases matching TRBD1. CDR3 length equals 14 residues. The germline V gene has CDR1 LNHDA and CDR2 SQIVND (reference sequence). J gave up 4 bases and V 6 bases, and 6 bases lay outside the gene matches. The CDR3 DNA is TGTGCCAGTAGCCGGGACAGGGACGGCACTGAAGCTTTCTTT. Protein: CASSRDRDGTEAFF. The variable domain in full, completed from reference TRBV19 and TRBJ1-1, reads DGGITQSPKYLFRKEGQNVTLSCEQNLNHDAMYWYRQDPGQGLRLIYYSQIVNDFQKGDIAEGYSVSREKKESFPLTVTSAQKNPTAFYLCASSRDRDGTEAFFGQGTRLTVV.

This chain links TRBV15 with TRBJ2-7, with 8 positions matching TRBD1. The V gene's germline CDR1 is LNHNV and CDR2 YYDKDF (reference sequence). The CDR3 has 15 residues. V gave up 1 base and J gave up 4 bases; unmatched junction bases: 6. The CDR3 sequence: CATSRGQTGAYEQYF. The CDR3 DNA reads as TGTGCCACCAGCAGAGGTCAGACAGGGGCGTACGAGCAGTACTTC.

Concerning this clone: One end of the junction varies from germline; a read error may be responsible. The J gene is TRBJ2-3, the V gene TRBV7-9; D unclear. The CDR3 extends over 12 amino acids. The V gene's germline CDR1 is SEHNR and CDR2 FQNEAQ (reference sequence). DNA of the CDR3: TGTGCCAGCAGCTCCCCTCCTGGCGGAACCCGTTTT. As protein: CASSSPPGGTRF. The full variable domain, with the rest looked up from reference TRBV7-9 and TRBJ2-3, is DTGVSQNPRHKITKRGQNVTFRCDPISEHNRLYWYRQTLGQGPEFLTYFQNEAQLEKSRLLSDRFSAERPKGSFSTLEIQRTEQGDSAMYLCASSSPPGGTRFGPGTRLTVL.

The J gene is TRBJ2-3, the V gene TRBV4-3, with no clear D. This CDR3 has 13 amino acids. From germline, CDR1 is LGHNA and CDR2 YSLEER. V was pared by 1 base and J by 5 bases, with 7 bases between. The DNA of the CDR3 is TGCGCCAGCAGCCAAGTAGTACAAGATACGCAGTATTTT. This codes for CASSQVVQDTQYF.